The rows below give T cell receptor beta chains drawn from one sample of a study of beta chain features in type 1 diabetes. Here immunoSEQ multiplex PCR was the method, and the copy in TCRdb shows in-frame clones only, minus some. The sample contains fewer than 110,000 clones, under 30% of which appear only once. Material for sequencing was central memory CD4+ T cells from blood. Receptor source: a woman younger than 30 with type 1 diabetes. The CDR3 runs from the conserved cysteine through the conserved F or W. D genes are given only for firm matches. Expanded clones are given a class, and other clones once, few, many or no size at all.

>TRBV7-2|.|.|TRBJ1-2
TGTGCCAGCAGCCAGGACAGAGTACATTCGTCGGGCTACACCTTC
CASSQDRVHSSGYTF
>TRBV7-9|.|few|TRBJ1-1
TGTGCCAGCAGCCAGGGAATGAACACTGAAGCTTTCTTT
CASSQGMNTEAFF
>TRBV4-3|TRBD2|.|TRBJ2-1
TGCGCCAGCAGCCAAGTGGCTAGCGGGAGGTGGAATGAGCAGTTCTTC
CASSQVASGRWNEQFF
>TRBV28|.|.|TRBJ1-2
TGTGCCACCGGAACAACCGGGGGGGATTTAGGGGCTGGCTACACCTTC
CATGTTGGDLGAGYTF
>TRBV6-5|TRBD2|.|TRBJ2-2
TGTGCCAGCAGGAAGCGGGGGGATACCGGGGAGCTGTTTTTT
CASRKRGDTGELFF
>TRBV2|.|.|TRBJ1-2
TGTGCCAGCAGTGAAGTCGGTCAGGCCGCGGGCTATGGCTACACCTTC
CASSEVGQAAGYGYTF
>TRBV7-8|.|.|TRBJ2-3
TGTGCCAGCAGCTCTACGAGAGCTAGTTCCACAGATACGCAGTATTTT
CASSSTRASSTDTQYF
>TRBV19|TRBD2|.|TRBJ2-1
TGTGCCAGTAGTATTATGGGTCGGCGGGAGCTAGAGCAGTTCTTC
CASSIMGRRELEQFF
>TRBV15|.|few|TRBJ1-4
TGTGCCACCACCCCGGGACATTCTAATGAAAAACTGTTTTTT
CATTPGHSNEKLFF
>TRBV11-2|TRBD2|few|TRBJ2-1
TGTGCCAGCAGCTTCCCCGGACTAGCGGGAGCGACCTACAATGAGCAGTTCTTC
CASSFPGLAGATYNEQFF